The rows below give T cell receptor beta chains drawn from one sample of a study of identical twins. One entry per CDR3 protein, called by TCRdb with MiXCR from the 5' RACE reads. This sample has hundreds of thousands of distinct CDR3 sequences, with around 15% found just once. The material sequenced was memory (CD45RO+) T cells sorted from blood. These receptor sequences come from a woman younger than 30 in good health. Both conserved end residues are part of each CDR3. The D gene is left open where the match is weak. Some rows have no size entry. The others give once, few or many, or a class for an expanded clone.

size	V	D	J	CDR3	DNA
few	TRBV29-1	-	TRBJ1-1	CSARTDTEAFF	TGCAGCGCAAGGACCGACACTGAAGCTTTCTTT
few	TRBV12-3/TRBV12-4	-	TRBJ1-6	CASSLTGLGNSPLHF	TGTGCCAGCAGCCTGACAGGCTTGGGAAATTCACCCCTCCACTTT
-	TRBV7-6	TRBD1	TRBJ2-7	CASSKDRVSYEQYF	TGTGCCAGCAGCAAGGACAGGGTCTCCTACGAGCAGTACTTC
many	TRBV12-3/TRBV12-4	-	TRBJ1-6	CASRGRAGRDSPLHF	TGTGCCAGCAGGGGGCGTGCGGGACGGGATTCACCCCTCCACTTT
-	TRBV2	-	TRBJ2-4	CASKLQGAKNIQYF	TGTGCCAGCAAGTTACAGGGAGCCAAAAACATTCAGTACTTC
medium-sized	TRBV20-1	TRBD1	TRBJ1-5	CSARDRENQPQHF	TGCAGTGCTAGGGACAGGGAAAATCAGCCCCAGCATTTT
-	TRBV2	-	TRBJ2-7	CASGTHKLKYF	TGTGCCAGCGGGACCCATAAGTTGAAGTACTTC
few	TRBV20-1	-	TRBJ1-1	CSARVNRVPNTEAFF	TGCAGTGCTAGAGTTAACAGGGTGCCGAACACTGAAGCTTTCTTT
few	TRBV7-9	-	TRBJ2-5	CASSLMGVEETQYF	TGTGCCAGCAGCTTGATGGGGGTCGAAGAGACCCAGTACTTC
-	TRBV7-3	-	TRBJ2-2	CASSQTANTGELFF	TGTGCCAGCAGCCAGACAGCGAACACCGGGGAGCTGTTTTTT
-	TRBV7-3	TRBD1	TRBJ1-2	CASSPTGEGGYTF	TGTGCCAGCAGCCCGACAGGGGAGGGTGGCTACACCTTC
many	TRBV18	-	TRBJ1-2	CASSPSWGPTYGYTF	TGTGCCAGCTCACCTTCCTGGGGACCAACCTATGGCTACACCTTC
-	TRBV2	-	TRBJ2-1	CASSARQTPAYNEQFF	TGTGCCAGCAGCGCTCGACAGACACCTGCTTACAATGAGCAGTTCTTC
-	TRBV7-6	TRBD2	TRBJ2-3	CASSSLAGVTTDTQYF	TGTGCCAGCAGCTCATTAGCGGGGGTTACCACAGATACGCAGTATTTT
many	TRBV3-1	TRBD1	TRBJ2-5	CASTAQGETQYF	TGTGCCAGCACCGCACAGGGGGAGACCCAGTACTTC